The clone carrying this T cell receptor beta chain showed up just a few times. Antigen specificity is unknown. The read is 3 residues too short to cover the CDR3 end, so that end is filled in from the germline J gene. Germline assignment: CDR1 SEHNR and CDR2 FQNEAQ (reference sequence). This CDR3 comprises 13 residues. Using immunoSEQ multiplex PCR, the repertoire was profiled, and TCRdb retains in-frame clones only, with some absent. The sample holds roughly 60,000 clones, and no clone turns up only once. Blood samples were heparinized, roughly 5 to 9 ml per donor. The data originate from a study of T cell clonality in common variable immunodeficiency. General study findings and limits: Common variable immunodeficiency TCR beta sequences reportedly had fewer deletions and N-nucleotide insertions.

The sample taken for sequencing was peripheral blood mononuclear cells. This clonotype was sampled from a person aged 18-70 years in good health. This sequence joins TRBV7-9 and TRBJ1-1, with D possibly being TRBD1 (6 bases). The CDR3 region is CASRLQGYETAFF. The CDR3 bases that were read are TGTGCCAGCAGGCTACAGGGATACGAGACA.